The subject of this entry is one T cell receptor beta chain. Its antigen is unidentified. This sample was included in a study of monozygotic twins with inflammatory bowel disease. Study results and limitations: Differing immunosuppressive treatments may have added variability to patient repertoires. Cells of different T cell subtypes could not be told apart. Repertoire similarity was not found to differ between concordant and discordant twins, possibly from limited power.

Germline loops: CDR1 SEHNR, CDR2 FQNEAQ (reference sequence). There are 14 residues in the CDR3. cDNA for each sample came from eight separate reactions. TCRdb re-called the 5' RACE reads and catalogs CDR3 proteins one per entry, DNA excluded. The sample yields about 380,000 distinct CDR3 sequences, of which the top ten take up around 2.6%. The V gene is TRBV7-9, the J gene TRBJ2-7; TCRdb's assignment of TRBD1 cannot be checked, as there is no DNA. This TCR was sampled from a human donor with ulcerative colitis or Crohn's disease, or a healthy co-twin of an affected twin (not recorded which). Input material: blood. CDR3 protein: CASSLGQPNYEQYF.